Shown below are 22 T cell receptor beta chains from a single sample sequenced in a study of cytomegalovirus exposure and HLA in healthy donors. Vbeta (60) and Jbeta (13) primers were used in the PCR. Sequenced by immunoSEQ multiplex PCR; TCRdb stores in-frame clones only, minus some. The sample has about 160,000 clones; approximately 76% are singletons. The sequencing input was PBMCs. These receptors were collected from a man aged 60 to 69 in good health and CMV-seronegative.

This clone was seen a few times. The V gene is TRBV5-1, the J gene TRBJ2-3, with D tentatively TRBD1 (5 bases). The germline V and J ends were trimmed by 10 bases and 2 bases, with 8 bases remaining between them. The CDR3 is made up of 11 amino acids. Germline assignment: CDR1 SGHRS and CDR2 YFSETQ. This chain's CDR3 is CAVQVTDTQYF. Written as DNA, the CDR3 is TGCGCCGTACAGGTCACAGATACGCAGTATTTT.

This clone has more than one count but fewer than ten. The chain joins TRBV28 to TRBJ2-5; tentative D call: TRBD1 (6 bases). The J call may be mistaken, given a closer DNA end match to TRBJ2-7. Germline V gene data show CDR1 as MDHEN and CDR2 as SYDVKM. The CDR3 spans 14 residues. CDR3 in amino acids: CASRYRDISYEQYF. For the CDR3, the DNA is TGTGCCAGCAGATACCGGGACATTTCCTACGAGCAGTACTTC.

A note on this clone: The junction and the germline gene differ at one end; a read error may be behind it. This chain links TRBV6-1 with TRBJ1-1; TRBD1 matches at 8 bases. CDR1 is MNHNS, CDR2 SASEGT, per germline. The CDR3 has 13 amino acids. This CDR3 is CASSEGQGRRAFF. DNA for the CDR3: TGTGCCAGCAGCGAAGGACAGGGACGAAGAGCTTTCTTT.

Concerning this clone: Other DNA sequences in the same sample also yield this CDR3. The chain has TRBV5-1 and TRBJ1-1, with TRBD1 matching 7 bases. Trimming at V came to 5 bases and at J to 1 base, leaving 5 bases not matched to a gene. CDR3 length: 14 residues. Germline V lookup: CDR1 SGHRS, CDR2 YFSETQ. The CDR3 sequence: CASRQTGTNTEAFF. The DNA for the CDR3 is TGCGCCAGCAGGCAGACAGGGACGAACACTGAAGCTTTCTTT. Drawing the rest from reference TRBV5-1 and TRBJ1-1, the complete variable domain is KAGVTQTPRYLIKTRGQQVTLSCSPISGHRSVSWYQQTPGQGLQFLFEYFSETQRNKGNFPGRFSGRQFSNSRSEMNVSTLELGDSALYLCASRQTGTNTEAFFGQGTRLTVV.

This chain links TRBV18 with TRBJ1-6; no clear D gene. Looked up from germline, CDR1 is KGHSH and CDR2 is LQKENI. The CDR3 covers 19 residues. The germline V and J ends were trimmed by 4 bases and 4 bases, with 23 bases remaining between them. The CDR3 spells CASSLLRQDLAGYNSPLHF. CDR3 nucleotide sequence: TGTGCCAGCTCACTTTTGAGGCAGGACCTGGCGGGGTATAATTCACCCCTCCACTTT.

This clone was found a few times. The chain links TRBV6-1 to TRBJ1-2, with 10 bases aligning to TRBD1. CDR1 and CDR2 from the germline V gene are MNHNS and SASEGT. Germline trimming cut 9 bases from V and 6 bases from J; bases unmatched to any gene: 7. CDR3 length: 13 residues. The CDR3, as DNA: TGTGCCAGTCGGGACAGGGGATTGGATGGCTACACCTTC. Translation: CASRDRGLDGYTF.

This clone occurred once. The CDR3 region is CASSYRSVGELFF. CDR3 DNA: TGTGCCAGCAGTTACCGGAGTGTCGGGGAGCTGTTTTTT. V and J are TRBV6-5 and TRBJ2-2, with D hard to call. CDR3 length: 13 amino acids. From germline, CDR1 is MNHEY and CDR2 SVGAGI. The ends were cut back, 2 bases at V and 7 bases at J, with 8 bases in the middle.

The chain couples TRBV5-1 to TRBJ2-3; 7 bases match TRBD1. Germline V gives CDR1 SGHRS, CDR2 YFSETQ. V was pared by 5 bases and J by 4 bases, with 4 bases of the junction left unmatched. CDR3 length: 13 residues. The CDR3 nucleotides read TGCGCCAGCAGTACACAGGGGTCAGATACGCAGTATTTT. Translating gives CASSTQGSDTQYF.

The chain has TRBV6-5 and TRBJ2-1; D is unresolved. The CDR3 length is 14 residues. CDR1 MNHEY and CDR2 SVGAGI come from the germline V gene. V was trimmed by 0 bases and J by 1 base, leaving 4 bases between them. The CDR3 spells CASSYSRSYNEQFF. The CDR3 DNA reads TGTGCCAGCAGTTACTCCAGATCCTACAATGAGCAGTTCTTC.

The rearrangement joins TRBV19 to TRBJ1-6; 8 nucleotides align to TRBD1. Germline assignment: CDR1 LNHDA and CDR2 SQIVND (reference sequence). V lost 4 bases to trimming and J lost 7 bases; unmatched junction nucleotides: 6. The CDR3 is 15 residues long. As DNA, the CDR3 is TGTGCCAGTAGTACGGGACAGGCGCCCAATTCACCCCTCCACTTT. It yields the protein CASSTGQAPNSPLHF.

CDR3 nucleotide sequence: TGTGCCAGCAGCTTTTACAGGGGAGACACTGAAGCTTTCTTT. This translates into CASSFYRGDTEAFF. The chain employs TRBV5-6 and TRBJ1-1; TRBD1 aligns across 7 bases. The CDR3 is 14 amino acids. V dropped 2 bases and J dropped 3; count of bases not matched to a gene: 4. From germline, CDR1 is SGHDT and CDR2 YYEEEE. Full variable domain (missing parts from reference TRBV5-6 and TRBJ1-1): DAGVTQSPTHLIKTRGQQVTLRCSPKSGHDTVSWYQQALGQGPQFIFQYYEEEERQRGNFPDRFSGHQFPNYSSELNVNALLLGDSALYLCASSFYRGDTEAFFGQGTRLTVV.

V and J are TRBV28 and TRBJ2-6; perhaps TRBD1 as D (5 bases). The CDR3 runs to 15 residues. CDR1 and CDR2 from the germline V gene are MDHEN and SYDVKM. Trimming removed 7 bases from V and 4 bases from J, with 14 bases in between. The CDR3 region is CASIPGAAGANVLTF. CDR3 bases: TGTGCCAGCATCCCTGGGGCTGCCGGGGCCAACGTCCTGACTTTC.

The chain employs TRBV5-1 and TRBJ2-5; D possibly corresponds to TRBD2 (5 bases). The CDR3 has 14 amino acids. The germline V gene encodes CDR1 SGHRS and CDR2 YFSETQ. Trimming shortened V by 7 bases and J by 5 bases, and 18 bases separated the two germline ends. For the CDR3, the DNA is TGCGCCAGCCGGGAAGACCCGCCTTCTGAGACCCAGTACTTC. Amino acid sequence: CASREDPPSETQYF. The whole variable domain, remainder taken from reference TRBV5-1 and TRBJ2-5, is KAGVTQTPRYLIKTRGQQVTLSCSPISGHRSVSWYQQTPGQGLQFLFEYFSETQRNKGNFPGRFSGRQFSNSRSEMNVSTLELGDSALYLCASREDPPSETQYFGPGTRLLVL.

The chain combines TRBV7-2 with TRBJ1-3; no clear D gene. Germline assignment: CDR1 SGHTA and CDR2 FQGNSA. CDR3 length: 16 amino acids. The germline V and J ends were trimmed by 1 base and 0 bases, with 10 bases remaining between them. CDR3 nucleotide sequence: TGTGCCAGCAGCTTAGAGGTAATAGCCTCTGGAAACACCATATATTTT. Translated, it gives CASSLEVIASGNTIYF.

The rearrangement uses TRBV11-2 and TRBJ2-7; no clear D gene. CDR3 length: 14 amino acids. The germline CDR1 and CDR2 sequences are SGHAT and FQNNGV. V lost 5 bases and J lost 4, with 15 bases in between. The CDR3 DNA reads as TGTGCCAGCAGCCCCCGTCGCGGTAGTTACGAGCAGTACTTC. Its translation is CASSPRRGSYEQYF.

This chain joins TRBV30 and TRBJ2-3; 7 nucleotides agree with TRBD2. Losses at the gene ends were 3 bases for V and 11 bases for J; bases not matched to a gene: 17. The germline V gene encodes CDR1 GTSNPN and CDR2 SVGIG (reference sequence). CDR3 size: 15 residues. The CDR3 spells CAWSREGLIVSRQYF. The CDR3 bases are TGTGCCTGGAGCCGAGAGGGACTAATTGTCTCTCGGCAGTATTTT.

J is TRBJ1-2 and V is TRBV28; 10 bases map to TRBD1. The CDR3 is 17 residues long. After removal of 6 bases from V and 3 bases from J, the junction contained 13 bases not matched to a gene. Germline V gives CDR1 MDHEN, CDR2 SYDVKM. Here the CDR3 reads CASSLPGQGTLHYGYTF. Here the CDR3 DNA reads TGTGCCAGCAGCTTACCGGGACAGGGGACACTCCACTATGGCTACACCTTC.

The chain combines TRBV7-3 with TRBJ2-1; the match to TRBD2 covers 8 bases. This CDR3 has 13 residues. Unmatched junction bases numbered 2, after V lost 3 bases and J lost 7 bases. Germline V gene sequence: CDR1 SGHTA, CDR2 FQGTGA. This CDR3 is CASSLRGANEQFF. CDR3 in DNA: TGTGCCAGCAGCTTGCGGGGGGCTAATGAGCAGTTCTTC. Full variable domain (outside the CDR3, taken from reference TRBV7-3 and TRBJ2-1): GAGVSQTPSNKVTEKGKYVELRCDPISGHTALYWYRQSLGQGPEFLIYFQGTGAADDSGLPNDRFFAVRPEGSVSTLKIQRTERGDSAVYLCASSLRGANEQFFGPGTRLTVL.

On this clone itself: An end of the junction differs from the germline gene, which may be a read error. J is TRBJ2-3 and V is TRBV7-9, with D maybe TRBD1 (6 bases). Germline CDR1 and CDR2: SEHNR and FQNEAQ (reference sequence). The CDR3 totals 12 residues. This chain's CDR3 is CSSGQSTDTQYF. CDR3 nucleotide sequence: TGTTCCAGCGGACAGAGCACAGATACGCAGTATTTT.

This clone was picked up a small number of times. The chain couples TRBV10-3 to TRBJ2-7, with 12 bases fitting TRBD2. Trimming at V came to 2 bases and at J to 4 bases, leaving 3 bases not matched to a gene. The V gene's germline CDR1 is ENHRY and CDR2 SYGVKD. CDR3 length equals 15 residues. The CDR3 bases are TGTGCCATCAGTGAGATGACTAGCGGGAGTTACGAGCAGTACTTC. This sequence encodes CAISEMTSGSYEQYF.

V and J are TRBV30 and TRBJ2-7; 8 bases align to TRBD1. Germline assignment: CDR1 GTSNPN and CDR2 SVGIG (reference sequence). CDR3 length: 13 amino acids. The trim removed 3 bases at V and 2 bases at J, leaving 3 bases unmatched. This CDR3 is CAWRRGQAYEQYF. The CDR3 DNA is TGTGCCTGGAGAAGGGGACAGGCCTACGAGCAGTACTTC.

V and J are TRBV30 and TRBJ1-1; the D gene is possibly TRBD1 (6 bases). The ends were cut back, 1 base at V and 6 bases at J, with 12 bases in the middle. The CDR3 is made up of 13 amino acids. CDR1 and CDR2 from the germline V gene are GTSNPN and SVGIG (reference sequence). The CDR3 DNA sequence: TGTGCCTGGAGTGAAAACAGGGATCCTGAAGCTTTCTTT. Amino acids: CAWSENRDPEAFF.